A selection of T cell receptor beta chains follows, all from one sample in a study of OX40 agonist ivuxolimab in advanced cancers. Generated by immunoSEQ multiplex PCR, the TCRdb table keeps only in-frame clones and is missing some. The sample carries about 82,000 clones, roughly 80% recorded once. Sequenced here: CD4+ or CD8+ T cells sorted from blood, sampled in a trial of the OX40 agonist ivuxolimab. The receptor source for this set is an adult with an advanced solid tumor such as melanoma, head and neck, liver or kidney cancer. Both conserved end residues are part of each CDR3. A D gene is named only where the DNA matches it firmly. Clone size is stated in some rows and not others, as once, few, many or a class when expanded.

d_call	v_call	clone_size	j_call	cdr3_aa	cdr3_nt
NA	TRBV7-9	NA	TRBJ2-3	CASSLNMASPSQYF	TGTGCCAGCAGCTTAAATATGGCCTCCCCATCGCAGTATTTT
NA	TRBV7-9	NA	TRBJ2-5	CASSLAAGGRETQYF	TGTGCCAGCAGCTTAGCGGCAGGTGGTAGGGAGACCCAGTACTTC
NA	TRBV9	NA	TRBJ1-4	CASSGPGASEKLFF	TGTGCCAGCAGCGGACCCGGGGCGAGCGAAAAACTGTTTTTT
NA	TRBV30	NA	TRBJ2-1	CAWGVAGSGVVFEQFF	TGTGCCTGGGGAGTCGCTGGCTCCGGGGTCGTCTTTGAGCAGTTCTTC
NA	TRBV5-6	NA	TRBJ2-3	CASSLGDTDTQYF	TGTGCCAGCAGCTTGGGGGACACAGATACGCAGTATTTT
NA	TRBV12-5	few	TRBJ1-1	CASGKDRNTEAFF	TGTGCTAGTGGAAAGGACAGGAACACTGAAGCTTTCTTT
NA	TRBV27	NA	TRBJ1-1	CASSLQGSNLMNTEAFF	TGTGCCAGCAGTTTACAGGGTTCTAACCTTATGAACACTGAAGCTTTCTTT
NA	TRBV5-6	NA	TRBJ1-4	CASSLYVSEKLFF	TGTGCCAGCAGCTTGTATGTAAGTGAAAAACTGTTTTTT
NA	TRBV7-9	NA	TRBJ1-3	CASSLAGIGNTIYF	TGTGCCAGCAGCTTAGCGGGCATTGGAAACACCATATATTTT
NA	TRBV5-1	NA	TRBJ1-1	CASSLSAQGNTEAFF	TGCGCCAGCAGCTTATCCGCACAGGGAAACACTGAAGCTTTCTTT
NA	TRBV19	NA	TRBJ1-4	CASRPPGRRNEKLFF	TGTGCCAGTAGACCCCCGGGACGGAGAAATGAAAAACTGTTTTTT
TRBD1	TRBV29-1	NA	TRBJ1-2	CSVEGTGVGYTF	TGCAGCGTTGAAGGGACAGGGGTTGGCTACACCTTC
NA	TRBV18	NA	TRBJ2-3	CASSPTGAEDTQYF	TGTGCCAGCTCACCAACGGGGGCGGAAGATACGCAGTATTTT
TRBD2	TRBV5-1	few	TRBJ2-2	CASSSGPRGAGELFF	TGCGCCAGCAGCTCCGGACCCCGGGGGGCCGGGGAGCTGTTTTTT
NA	TRBV20-1	NA	TRBJ2-7	CSAKNVYEQYF	TGCAGTGCTAAAAACGTCTACGAGCAGTACTTC
TRBD1	TRBV7-2	NA	TRBJ2-7	CASSWGTGRYEQYF	TGTGCCAGCAGCTGGGGGACAGGGCGGTACGAGCAGTACTTC
NA	TRBV5-1	NA	TRBJ2-3	CASSRGWGDTDTQYF	TGCGCCAGCAGCCGCGGGTGGGGGGACACAGATACGCAGTATTTT
TRBD2	TRBV10-3	NA	TRBJ2-7	CAISATSGGTYEQYF	TGTGCCATCAGTGCTACTAGCGGGGGCACCTACGAGCAGTACTTC
NA	TRBV5-1	NA	TRBJ1-2	CASSLGQGSGYTF	TGCGCCAGCAGCTTGGGGCAGGGGAGTGGCTACACCTTC
NA	TRBV5-6	NA	TRBJ1-2	CASNPLGRGYGYTF	TGTGCCAGCAACCCTTTGGGCAGGGGCTATGGCTACACCTTC
TRBD1	TRBV30	NA	TRBJ1-2	CAWRGTGGVGYTF	TGTGCCTGGAGGGGGACAGGGGGCGTCGGCTACACCTTC
TRBD1	TRBV7-6	NA	TRBJ2-1	CASSLGRTGINNEQFF	TGTGCCAGCAGCTTAGGAAGGACAGGGATTAACAATGAGCAGTTCTTC
NA	TRBV2	NA	TRBJ1-3	CASSERGLSGNTIYF	TGTGCCAGCAGTGAGAGGGGTCTATCTGGAAACACCATATATTTT
TRBD2	TRBV5-1	NA	TRBJ2-3	CASSLVAGRADTQYF	TGCGCCAGCAGCTTGGTCGCGGGGAGGGCAGATACGCAGTATTTT
NA	TRBV6-5	few	TRBJ2-5	CASSYSFGETQYF	TGTGCCAGCAGTTACTCTTTTGGAGAGACCCAGTACTTC
NA	TRBV10-3	NA	TRBJ2-1	CAISVGGYNEQFF	TGTGCCATCAGTGTAGGGGGATACAATGAGCAGTTCTTC
TRBD2	TRBV5-1	NA	TRBJ2-1	CASSLATGGENEQFF	TGCGCCAGCAGCTTGGCCACGGGGGGTGAGAATGAGCAGTTCTTC
NA	TRBV6-5	NA	TRBJ2-5	CASSPTTSGQETQYF	TGTGCCAGCAGCCCAACCACAAGCGGGCAAGAGACCCAGTACTTC
NA	TRBV19	NA	TRBJ1-4	CASRTGRRERNEKLFF	TGTGCCAGTAGGACGGGTCGCCGGGAACGAAATGAAAAACTGTTTTTT
NA	TRBV18	NA	TRBJ2-7	CASSPTTTRSGEQYF	TGTGCCAGCTCACCCACTACGACTAGATCGGGCGAGCAGTACTTC
TRBD2	TRBV2	NA	TRBJ2-1	CASSGLAESYNEQFF	TGTGCCAGCAGTGGACTAGCCGAGTCCTACAATGAGCAGTTCTTC
NA	TRBV6-5	NA	TRBJ2-2	CASTRMDGELFF	TGTGCCAGCACCCGGATGGACGGGGAGCTGTTTTTT
NA	TRBV7-8	NA	TRBJ2-2	CASSPTLLGELFF	TGTGCCAGCAGCCCAACCCTTTTAGGGGAGCTGTTTTTT
NA	TRBV6-5	NA	TRBJ1-1	CASRSHRGTEAFF	TGTGCCAGCAGGAGTCACCGTGGTACTGAAGCTTTCTTT
NA	TRBV2	NA	TRBJ1-6	CASRTASSYNSPLHF	TGTGCCAGCAGGACCGCGAGCTCCTATAATTCACCCCTCCACTTT
NA	TRBV30	NA	TRBJ1-4	CAWSVNQANEKLFF	TGTGCCTGGAGTGTGAATCAGGCTAATGAAAAACTGTTTTTT
NA	TRBV4-1	NA	TRBJ1-2	CASSQGAGSYGYTF	TGCGCCAGCAGCCAAGGGGCAGGTAGCTATGGCTACACCTTC
NA	TRBV2	NA	TRBJ2-3	CASSEVAGRYF	TGTGCCAGCAGTGAGGTCGCGGGGAGGTATTTT
NA	TRBV7-2	NA	TRBJ1-2	CASSTQDSSSYGYTF	TGTGCCAGCAGCACCCAGGACAGTTCTAGCTATGGCTACACCTTC